The present entry profiles one T cell receptor (beta chain) with its context. These data originate in a study of blood T cell repertoires in COVID-19. About the study: Samples representing acute and convalescent COVID-19 were sourced from the United States, Italy and Spain.

The CDR3 contains 13 residues. The V end was cut by 4 bases, the J end by 0 bases, with 6 bases between. The germline gives CDR1 LNHDA, CDR2 SQIVND (reference sequence). As processed by the authors: Reference gene primer amplification in the assay estimated nucleated cell counts. Libraries were prepared by immunoSEQ multiplex PCR; TCRdb keeps only in-frame clonotypes and omits some of them. V and J calls and clone size come straight from that table; D and trimming were deduced from the DNA. Of a few hundred thousand clones listed, approximately 90% were seen once; the top ten hold around 1.6%. Seattle patients were enrolled while actively infected and followed longitudinally.

This chain connects TRBV19 to TRBJ1-1; no reliable D call. The specimen was peripheral blood. This receptor was taken from a woman under 40 with COVID-19, enrolled during active disease. The CDR3 region is CASSNQVNTEAFF. The CDR3 region has the DNA TGTGCCAGTAGTAATCAGGTGAACACTGAAGCTTTCTTT.